These T cell receptor beta chains were read from a single sample in a study of cytomegalovirus exposure and HLA in healthy donors. Sequenced by immunoSEQ multiplex PCR; TCRdb stores in-frame clones only, minus some. Of roughly 200,000 clones in the sample, 79% were seen once. What was sequenced was PBMCs. These receptor sequences come from a woman under 40 in good health and CMV-seropositive. CDR3s include the opening cysteine and the closing phenylalanine or tryptophan. A D gene is named only where the DNA matches it firmly. Clone size is not always given. Where it is, it says once, few, many or a class for expanded clones.

V: TRBV7-6
size: NA
J: TRBJ2-5
length: 14
D: NA
DNA: TGTGCCAGCAGCGTCCCGGGGATCGATGAGACCCAGTACTTC
CDR3: CASSVPGIDETQYF

V: TRBV6-6
size: NA
J: TRBJ2-3
length: 16
D: TRBD1
DNA: TGTGCCAGCAGTTCCGCGGACAGGTGGAGGACAGATACGCAGTATTTT
CDR3: CASSSADRWRTDTQYF

V: TRBV4-1
size: NA
J: TRBJ2-7
length: 14
D: NA
DNA: TGCGCCAGCAGCCCTCAGGCAGGGGCCTACGAGCAGTACTTC
CDR3: CASSPQAGAYEQYF

V: TRBV6-6
size: few
J: TRBJ2-1
length: 16
D: TRBD2
DNA: TGTGCCAGCAGTTACTTCTGGACTAGCGGGGGCAATGAGCAGTTCTTC
CDR3: CASSYFWTSGGNEQFF

V: TRBV5-6
size: NA
J: TRBJ1-2
length: 12
D: NA
DNA: TGTGCCAGCAGCTCGAACAGCTACCGCTACACCTTC
CDR3: CASSSNSYRYTF

V: TRBV7-6
size: NA
J: TRBJ1-1
length: 17
D: TRBD1
DNA: TGTGCCAGCAGCTTCACAGGGACAGGGAGAGGGGTTACTGAAGCTTTCTTT
CDR3: CASSFTGTGRGVTEAFF

V: TRBV7-9
size: NA
J: TRBJ2-1
length: 14
D: NA
DNA: TGTGCCAGCAGCTTAGCAAGGGGTTGGGATGAGCAGTTCTTC
CDR3: CASSLARGWDEQFF

V: TRBV5-4
size: NA
J: TRBJ2-2
length: 15
D: TRBD2
DNA: TGTGCCAGCAGCTTTAGGACTAGCGGGGACGGGGAGCTGTTTTTT
CDR3: CASSFRTSGDGELFF

V: TRBV5-6
size: NA
J: TRBJ2-5
length: 12
D: NA
DNA: TGTGCCAGCAGCTACAGTGGGGAGACCCAGTACTTC
CDR3: CASSYSGETQYF

V: TRBV20-1
size: NA
J: TRBJ2-7
length: 11
D: NA
DNA: TGCAGTGCTAGCCGGGGCTACGAGCAGTACTTC
CDR3: CSASRGYEQYF

V: TRBV5-4
size: NA
J: TRBJ2-3
length: 14
D: TRBD2
DNA: TGTGCCAGCAGCCGACGGGGGGGCACAGATACGCAGTATTTT
CDR3: CASSRRGGTDTQYF

V: TRBV7-6
size: NA
J: TRBJ1-6
length: 12
D: NA
DNA: TGTGCCAGCAGCTTATCGGGTTCACCCCTCCACTTT
CDR3: CASSLSGSPLHF

V: TRBV4-1
size: NA
J: TRBJ1-6
length: 16
D: TRBD1
DNA: TGCGCCAGCAGCCAAGATCGAGGGACAGTTAATTCACCCCTCCACTTT
CDR3: CASSQDRGTVNSPLHF

V: TRBV4-3
size: NA
J: TRBJ1-2
length: 17
D: TRBD1
DNA: TGCGCCAGCAGCCAAGGGACAGGGGGCGCGAGGCCGGGTGGCTACACCTTC
CDR3: CASSQGTGGARPGGYTF

V: TRBV13
size: NA
J: TRBJ2-5
length: 15
D: NA
DNA: TGTGCCAGCACCATTCTAGCGAGCGGAATGGGGACCCAGTACTTC
CDR3: CASTILASGMGTQYF

V: TRBV29-1
size: once
J: TRBJ2-7
length: 13
D: TRBD1
DNA: TGCAGCGGGTCGACAGGGGGAGGCTACGAGCAGTACTTC
CDR3: CSGSTGGGYEQYF

V: TRBV5-5
size: few
J: TRBJ2-2
length: 15
D: NA
DNA: TGTGCCAGCAGCTCCGAGGGGGGGCTGGCCGGGGAGCTGTTTTTT
CDR3: CASSSEGGLAGELFF

V: TRBV18
size: NA
J: TRBJ1-2
length: 14
D: NA
DNA: TGTGCCAGCTCACCACAGGGGAACGACTATGGCTACACCTTC
CDR3: CASSPQGNDYGYTF

V: TRBV6-1
size: NA
J: TRBJ1-2
length: 12
D: NA
DNA: TGTGCCAGTGGGCCGTCTAACTATGGCTACACCTTC
CDR3: CASGPSNYGYTF

V: TRBV15
size: NA
J: TRBJ2-5
length: 14
D: TRBD2
DNA: TGTGCCACCAGCAGAACCGGGGGGCAAGAGACCCAGTACTTC
CDR3: CATSRTGGQETQYF

V: TRBV4-1
size: NA
J: TRBJ1-2
length: 14
D: NA
DNA: TGCGCCAGCAGCCAACTCGAGAGCGCGTATGGCTACACCTTC
CDR3: CASSQLESAYGYTF

V: TRBV5-1
size: once
J: TRBJ1-6
length: 17
D: NA
DNA: TGCGCCAGCAGCCCGGACAGTCGAAGAAGACTGGGTTCACCCCTCCACTTT
CDR3: CASSPDSRRRLGSPLHF

V: TRBV6-5
size: NA
J: TRBJ2-3
length: 16
D: TRBD1
DNA: TGTGCCAGCAGTTACGGGACAGGGGGCTCGGGGGATACGCAGTATTTT
CDR3: CASSYGTGGSGDTQYF

V: TRBV2
size: NA
J: TRBJ1-2
length: 15
D: NA
DNA: TGTGCCAGCAGTGATAGACGGGGGAGAGTCGATGGCTACACCTTC
CDR3: CASSDRRGRVDGYTF

V: TRBV5-5
size: NA
J: TRBJ1-2
length: 15
D: NA
DNA: TGTGCCAGCAGCTTGAGGGCAGGGTGGGACTATGGCTACACCTTC
CDR3: CASSLRAGWDYGYTF

V: TRBV20-1
size: NA
J: TRBJ2-1
length: 11
D: TRBD2
DNA: TGCAGTGCTAGTTTACTAGCGGAGCAGTTCTTC
CDR3: CSASLLAEQFF

V: TRBV4-1
size: NA
J: TRBJ2-7
length: 16
D: TRBD2
DNA: TGCGCCAGCAGCCAAGCGGGCCCGGGAGGGCCTTACGAGCAGTACTTC
CDR3: CASSQAGPGGPYEQYF

V: TRBV9
size: NA
J: TRBJ2-5
length: 12
D: NA
DNA: TGTGCCAGCAGCCTTGAGGCAGAGACCCAGTACTTC
CDR3: CASSLEAETQYF

V: TRBV30
size: NA
J: TRBJ1-4
length: 15
D: TRBD1
DNA: TGTGCCTGGAGTGAAATACAGGGGGCGGGCGAAAAACTGTTTTTT
CDR3: CAWSEIQGAGEKLFF

V: TRBV18
size: NA
J: TRBJ2-3
length: 13
D: NA
DNA: TGTGCCAGCTCACCACCCTACACAGATACGCAGTATTTT
CDR3: CASSPPYTDTQYF

V: TRBV7-2
size: NA
J: TRBJ2-5
length: 14
D: TRBD2
DNA: TGTGCCAGCAGCTTCGGCGGGGGGGCGGAGACCCAGTACTTC
CDR3: CASSFGGGAETQYF

V: TRBV5-6
size: once
J: TRBJ2-1
length: 16
D: TRBD2
DNA: TGTGCCAGCAGCTGGGGACTAGCGGGAGGTAGGAATGAGCAGTTCTTC
CDR3: CASSWGLAGGRNEQFF

V: TRBV5-4
size: NA
J: TRBJ1-1
length: 15
D: NA
DNA: TGTGCCAGCAGCTTGTGGGCCTCTTATAACACTGAAGCTTTCTTT
CDR3: CASSLWASYNTEAFF

V: TRBV4-3
size: NA
J: TRBJ2-2
length: 20
D: NA
DNA: TGCGCCAGCAGCCAAGATGGGGTGGGGGCTTCAATTTCGAACACCGGGGAGCTGTTTTTT
CDR3: CASSQDGVGASISNTGELFF

V: TRBV12-5
size: NA
J: TRBJ2-5
length: 19
D: TRBD2
DNA: TGTGCTAGTGGCCCCCCCGACTCTGTGGAAGCGGGGTACCAAGAGACCCAGTACTTC
CDR3: CASGPPDSVEAGYQETQYF

V: TRBV2
size: NA
J: TRBJ1-2
length: 11
D: NA
DNA: TGTGTCGACCGGAGCGTGGAGGGCTACACCTTC
CDR3: CVDRSVEGYTF

V: TRBV6-5
size: NA
J: TRBJ2-5
length: 15
D: TRBD2
DNA: TGTGCCAGCAGTCTAACCGGACTAGCAGGAGAGACCCAGTACTTC
CDR3: CASSLTGLAGETQYF

V: TRBV5-6
size: NA
J: TRBJ2-7
length: 15
D: TRBD1
DNA: TGTGCCAGCAGCTTTGGCGCCGGGACAGGCTACGAGCAGTACTTC
CDR3: CASSFGAGTGYEQYF

V: TRBV27
size: NA
J: TRBJ1-5
length: 14
D: NA
DNA: TGTGCCAGCAGTTTAGGCAGGGGTAATCAGCCCCAGCATTTT
CDR3: CASSLGRGNQPQHF

V: TRBV11-3
size: NA
J: TRBJ2-7
length: 18
D: TRBD2
DNA: TGTGCCAGCAGCCCCCCCCGGCGGGAGGCCCCTCGGCCTTACGAGCAGTACTTC
CDR3: CASSPPRREAPRPYEQYF